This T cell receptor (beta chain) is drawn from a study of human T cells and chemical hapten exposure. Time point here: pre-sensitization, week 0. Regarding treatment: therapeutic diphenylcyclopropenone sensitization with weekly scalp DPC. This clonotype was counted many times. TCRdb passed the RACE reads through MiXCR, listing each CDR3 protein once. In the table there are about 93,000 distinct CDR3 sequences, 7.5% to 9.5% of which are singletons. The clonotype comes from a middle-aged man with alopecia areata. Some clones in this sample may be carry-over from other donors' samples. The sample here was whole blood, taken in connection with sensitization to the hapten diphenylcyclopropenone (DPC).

The DNA of the CDR3 is TGTGCCAGCAGCCCTGGACAGGGTAGGACCGGGGAGCTGTTTTTT. It encodes CASSPGQGRTGELFF. This chain uses TRBV7-3 with TRBJ2-2, with 8 bases identical to TRBD1. J gave up 5 bases and V 5 bases, and 7 bases lay outside the gene matches. This CDR3 contains 15 residues. Germline assignment: CDR1 SGHTA and CDR2 FQGTGA. The full variable domain, rest sourced from reference TRBV7-3 and TRBJ2-2, is GAGVSQTPSNKVTEKGKYVELRCDPISGHTALYWYRQSLGQGPEFLIYFQGTGAADDSGLPNDRFFAVRPEGSVSTLKIQRTERGDSAVYLCASSPGQGRTGELFFGEGSRLTVL.